This T cell receptor beta chain was identified during a study of cytomegalovirus exposure and HLA in healthy donors. Using immunoSEQ multiplex PCR, the repertoire was profiled, and TCRdb retains in-frame clones only, with some absent. The data show about 160,000 clones, approximately 96% seen once. The CDR3 is made up of 13 amino acids. V dropped 3 bases and J dropped 1 base, with 9 bases sitting between them. Germline loops: CDR1 GTSNPN, CDR2 SVGIG (reference sequence). The sample consisted of PBMCs. The chain has TRBV30 and TRBJ1-1; a weak D match, TRBD1 (5 bases). This clonotype was obtained from a young woman in good health and CMV-seronegative. CDR3 sequence reads: CAWRGRSNTEAFF. The DNA for the CDR3 is TGTGCCTGGAGGGGGCGGTCGAACACTGAAGCTTTCTTT.